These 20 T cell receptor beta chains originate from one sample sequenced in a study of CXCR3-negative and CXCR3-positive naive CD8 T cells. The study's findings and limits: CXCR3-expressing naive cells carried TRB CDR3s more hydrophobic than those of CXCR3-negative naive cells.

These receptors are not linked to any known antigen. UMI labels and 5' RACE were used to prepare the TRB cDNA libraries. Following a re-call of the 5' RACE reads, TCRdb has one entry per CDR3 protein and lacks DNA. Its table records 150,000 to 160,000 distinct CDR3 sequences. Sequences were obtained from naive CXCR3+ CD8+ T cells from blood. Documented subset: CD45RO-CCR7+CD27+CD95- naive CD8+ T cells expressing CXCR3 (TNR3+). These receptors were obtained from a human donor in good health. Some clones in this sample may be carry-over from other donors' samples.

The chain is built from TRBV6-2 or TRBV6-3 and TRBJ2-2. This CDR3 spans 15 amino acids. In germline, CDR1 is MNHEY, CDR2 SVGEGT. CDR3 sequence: CASSYGSPNTGELFF.

CDR3: CARAIGGGSSTDTQYF. This chain uses TRBV28 with TRBJ2-3; TCRdb outputs TRBD1, but without DNA this stays unchecked. Per germline, CDR1 MDHEN and CDR2 SYDVKM. The CDR3 extends over 16 amino acids.

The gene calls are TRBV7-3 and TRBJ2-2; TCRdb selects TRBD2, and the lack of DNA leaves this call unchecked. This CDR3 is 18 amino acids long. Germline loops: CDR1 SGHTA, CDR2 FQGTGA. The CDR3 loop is CASSLTQLAGGPPGELFF.

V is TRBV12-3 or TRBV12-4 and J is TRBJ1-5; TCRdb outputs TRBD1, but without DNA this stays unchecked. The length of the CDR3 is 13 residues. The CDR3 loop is CASRTGVNQPQHF.

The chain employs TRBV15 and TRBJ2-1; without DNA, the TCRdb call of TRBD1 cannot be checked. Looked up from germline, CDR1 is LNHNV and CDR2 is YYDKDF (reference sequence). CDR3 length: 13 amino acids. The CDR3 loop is CATSYRDHNEQFF.

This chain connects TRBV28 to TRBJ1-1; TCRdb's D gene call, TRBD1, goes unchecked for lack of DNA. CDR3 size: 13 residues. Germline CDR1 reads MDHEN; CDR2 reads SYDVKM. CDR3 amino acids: CASSSQENTEAFF.

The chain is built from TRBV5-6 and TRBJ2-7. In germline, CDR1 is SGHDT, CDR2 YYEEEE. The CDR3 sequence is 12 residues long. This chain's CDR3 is CASSSPTYEQYF.

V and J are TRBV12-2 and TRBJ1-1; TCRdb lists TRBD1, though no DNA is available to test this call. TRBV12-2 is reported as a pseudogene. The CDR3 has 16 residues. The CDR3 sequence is CASRQPSGQCETEAFF.

CDR3 protein: CASTPFATGERAGNSPLHF. This chain uses TRBV6-6 with TRBJ1-6; there is no DNA to check the TCRdb D call of TRBD1. The CDR3 length is 19 residues. Per the germline V gene, CDR1 is MNHNY and CDR2 is SVGAGI (reference sequence).

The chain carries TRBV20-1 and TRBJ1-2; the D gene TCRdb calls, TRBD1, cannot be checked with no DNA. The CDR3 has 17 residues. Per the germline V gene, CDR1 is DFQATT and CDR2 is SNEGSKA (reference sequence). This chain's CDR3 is CSASQLTVSTATYGYTF.

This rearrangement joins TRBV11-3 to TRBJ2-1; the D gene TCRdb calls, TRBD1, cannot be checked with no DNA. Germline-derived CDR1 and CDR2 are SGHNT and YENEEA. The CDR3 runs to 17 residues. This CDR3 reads CASSPRTGVEGYNEQFF.

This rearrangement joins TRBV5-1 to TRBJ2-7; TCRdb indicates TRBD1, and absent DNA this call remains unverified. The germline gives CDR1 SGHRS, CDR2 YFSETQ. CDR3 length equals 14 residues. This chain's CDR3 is CASSVTGASYEQYF.

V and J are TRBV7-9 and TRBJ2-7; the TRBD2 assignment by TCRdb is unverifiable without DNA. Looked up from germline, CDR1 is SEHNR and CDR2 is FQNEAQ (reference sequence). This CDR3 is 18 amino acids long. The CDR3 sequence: CASSLVGLAGGIPHEQYF.

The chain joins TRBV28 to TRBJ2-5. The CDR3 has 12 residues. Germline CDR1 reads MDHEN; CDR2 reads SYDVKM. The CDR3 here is CASSADEETQYF.

The CDR3: CASSGTGLPGRDTQYF. The rearrangement links TRBV28 to TRBJ2-3; TCRdb's D gene call, TRBD2, goes unchecked for lack of DNA. CDR1 and CDR2 (germline): MDHEN, SYDVKM. The CDR3 length is 16 residues.

CDR3 in amino acids: CASSLTSGGPTDTQYF. V usage is TRBV7-8 and J usage is TRBJ2-3; TCRdb indicates TRBD2, and absent DNA this call remains unverified. Germline V gene data show CDR1 as SGHVS and CDR2 as FQNEAQ. This CDR3 spans 16 amino acids. The full variable domain, in which reference TRBV7-8 and TRBJ2-3 provide the parts outside the CDR3, is GAGVSQSPRYKVAKRGQDVALRCDPISGHVSLFWYQQALGQGPEFLTYFQNEAQLDKSGLPSDRFFAERPEGSVSTLKIQRTQQEDSAVYLCASSLTSGGPTDTQYFGPGTRLTVL.

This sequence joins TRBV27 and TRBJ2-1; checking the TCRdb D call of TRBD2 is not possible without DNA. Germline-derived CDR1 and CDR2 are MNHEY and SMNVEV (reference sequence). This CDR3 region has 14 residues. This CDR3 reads CASSFGREYNEQFF.

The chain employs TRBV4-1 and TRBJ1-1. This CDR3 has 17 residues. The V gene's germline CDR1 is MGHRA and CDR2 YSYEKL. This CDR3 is CASSRGVARVDSTEAFF.

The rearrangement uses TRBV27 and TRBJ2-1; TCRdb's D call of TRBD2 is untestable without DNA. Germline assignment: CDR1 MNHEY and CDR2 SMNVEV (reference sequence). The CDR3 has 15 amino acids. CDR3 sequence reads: CASGAWTSGSGEQFF.

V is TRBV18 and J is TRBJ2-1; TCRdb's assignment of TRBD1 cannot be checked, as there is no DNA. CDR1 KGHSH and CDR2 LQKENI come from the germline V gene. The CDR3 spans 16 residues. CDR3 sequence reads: CASSHVGQGLHNEQFF.